This T cell receptor (beta chain) was sequenced during a study of cytomegalovirus exposure and HLA in healthy donors. The overall study: The 100 to 150 validation repertoires and the approximately 700 first-cohort repertoires shared a platform, a later analysis reported.

Study results and limitations: Researchers catalogued over 150 TCR beta chains as cytomegalovirus-associated. According to a subsequent analysis, TCR clusters identified in the first cohort showed a tendency to co-occur across the 120 or so validation repertoires.

Only in-frame clones appear in the TCRdb table, and some are missing; sequencing was by immunoSEQ multiplex PCR. The sample carries some 250,000 clones, about 90% recorded once. Details on this clone: The antigen remains unidentified.

Donors were drawn from the approximately 130-subject validation cohort, separate from the approximately 700-subject first cohort. Germline assignment: CDR1 MNHEY and CDR2 SVGAGI. This CDR3 has 14 residues. Trimming shortened V by 0 bases and J by 4 bases, and 9 bases separated the two germline ends. The sample taken for sequencing was PBMCs. This TCR was recovered from a young woman in good health and CMV-seronegative. The chain combines TRBV6-5 with TRBJ1-2; tentative D call: TRBD1 (5 bases). The CDR3 here is CASSYSPGGYGYTF. The CDR3 nucleotides read TGTGCCAGCAGTTACTCACCGGGGGGCTATGGCTACACCTTC.